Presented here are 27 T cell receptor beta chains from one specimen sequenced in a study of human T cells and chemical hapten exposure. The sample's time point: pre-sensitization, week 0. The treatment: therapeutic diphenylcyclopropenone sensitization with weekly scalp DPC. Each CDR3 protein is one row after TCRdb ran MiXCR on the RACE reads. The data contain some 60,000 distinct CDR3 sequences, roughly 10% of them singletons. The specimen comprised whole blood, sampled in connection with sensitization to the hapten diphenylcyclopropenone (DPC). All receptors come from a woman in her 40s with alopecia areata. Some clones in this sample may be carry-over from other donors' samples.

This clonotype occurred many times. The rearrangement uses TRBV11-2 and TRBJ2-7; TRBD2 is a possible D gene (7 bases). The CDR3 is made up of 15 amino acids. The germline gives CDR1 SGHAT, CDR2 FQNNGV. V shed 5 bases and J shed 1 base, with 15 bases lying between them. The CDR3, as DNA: TGTGCCAGCAGCCGAAGGGCGGGGGCTTCCTACGAGCAGTACTTC. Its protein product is CASSRRAGASYEQYF.

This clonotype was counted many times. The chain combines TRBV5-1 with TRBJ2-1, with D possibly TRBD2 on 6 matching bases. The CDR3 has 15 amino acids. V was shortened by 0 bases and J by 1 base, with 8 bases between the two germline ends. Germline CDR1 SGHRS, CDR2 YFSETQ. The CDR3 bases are TGCGCCAGCAGCTTGGGGACTATTTCCTACAATGAGCAGTTCTTC. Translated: CASSLGTISYNEQFF.

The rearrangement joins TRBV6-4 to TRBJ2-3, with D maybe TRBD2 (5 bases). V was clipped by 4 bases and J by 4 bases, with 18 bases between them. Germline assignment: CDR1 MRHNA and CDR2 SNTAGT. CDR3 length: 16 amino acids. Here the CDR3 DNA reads TGTGCCAGCAGTGTAAGTGGGAGCTCCGGGCCAGATACGCAGTATTTT. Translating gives CASSVSGSSGPDTQYF.

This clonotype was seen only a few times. The CDR3 loop reads CASSSNTGTGGANVLTF. In nucleotides, the CDR3 is TGTGCCAGCAGCTCCAATACAGGGACCGGGGGGGCCAACGTCCTGACTTTC. This chain uses TRBV6-2 or TRBV6-3 with TRBJ2-6, with D possibly TRBD1 on 6 matching bases. CDR1 and CDR2 from the germline V gene are MNHEY and SVGEGT. The CDR3 spans 17 residues. Between the trimmed V and J ends, which lost 6 bases and 4 bases, there was a span of 19 bases.

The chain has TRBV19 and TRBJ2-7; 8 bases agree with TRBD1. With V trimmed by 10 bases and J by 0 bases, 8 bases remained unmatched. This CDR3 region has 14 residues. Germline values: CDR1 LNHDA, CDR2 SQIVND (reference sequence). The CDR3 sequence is CATGADRASYEQYF. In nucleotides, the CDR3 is TGTGCCACCGGAGCGGACAGGGCCTCCTACGAGCAGTACTTC.

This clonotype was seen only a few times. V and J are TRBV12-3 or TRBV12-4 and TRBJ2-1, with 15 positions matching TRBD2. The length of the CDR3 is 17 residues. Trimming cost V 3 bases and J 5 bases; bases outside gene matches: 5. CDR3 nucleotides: TGTGCCAGCAGTTTCGGGACTAGCGGGGGGAGCAACAATGAGCAGTTCTTC. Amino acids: CASSFGTSGGSNNEQFF.

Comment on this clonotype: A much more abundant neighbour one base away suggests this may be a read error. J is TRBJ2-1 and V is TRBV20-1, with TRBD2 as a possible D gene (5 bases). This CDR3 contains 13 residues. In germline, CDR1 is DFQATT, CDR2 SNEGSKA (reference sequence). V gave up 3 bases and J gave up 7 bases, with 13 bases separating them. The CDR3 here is CSARDPLANEQFF. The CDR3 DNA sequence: TGCAGTGCTAGGGATCCTTTAGCGAATGAGCAGTTCTTC.

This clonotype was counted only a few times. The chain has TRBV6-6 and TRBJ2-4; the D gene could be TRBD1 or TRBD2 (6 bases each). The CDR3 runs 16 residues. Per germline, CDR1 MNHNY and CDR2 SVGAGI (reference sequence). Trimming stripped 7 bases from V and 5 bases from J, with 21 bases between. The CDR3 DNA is TGTGCCAGCAATTTTAAAGGGGGGCTGGGGGAAAACATTCAGTACTTC. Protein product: CASNFKGGLGENIQYF.

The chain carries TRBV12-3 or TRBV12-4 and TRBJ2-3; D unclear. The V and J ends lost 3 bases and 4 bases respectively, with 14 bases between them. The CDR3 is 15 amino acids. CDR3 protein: CASSFSSYMSDTQYF. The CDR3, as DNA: TGTGCCAGCAGTTTTTCCAGCTACATGTCAGATACGCAGTATTTT.

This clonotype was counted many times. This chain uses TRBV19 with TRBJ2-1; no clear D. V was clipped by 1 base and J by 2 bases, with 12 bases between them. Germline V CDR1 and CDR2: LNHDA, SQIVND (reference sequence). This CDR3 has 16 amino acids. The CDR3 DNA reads TGTGCCAGTAGTATAGGTCTTCCGACGGCCTACAATGAGCAGTTCTTC. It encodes CASSIGLPTAYNEQFF.

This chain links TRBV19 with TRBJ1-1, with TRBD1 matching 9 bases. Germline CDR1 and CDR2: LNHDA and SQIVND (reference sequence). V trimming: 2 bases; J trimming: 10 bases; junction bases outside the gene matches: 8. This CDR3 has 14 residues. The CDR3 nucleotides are TGTGCCAGTAGTATATTACAGGGGGCCGGAGTAGCTTTCTTT. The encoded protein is CASSILQGAGVAFF.

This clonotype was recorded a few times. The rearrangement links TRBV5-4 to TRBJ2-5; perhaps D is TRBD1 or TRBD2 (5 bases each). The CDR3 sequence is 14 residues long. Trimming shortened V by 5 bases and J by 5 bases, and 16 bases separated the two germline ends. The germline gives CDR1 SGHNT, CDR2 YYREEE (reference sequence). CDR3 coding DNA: TGTGCCAGCAGATACGGGACCAACGGGGAGACCCAGTACTTC. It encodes CASRYGTNGETQYF.

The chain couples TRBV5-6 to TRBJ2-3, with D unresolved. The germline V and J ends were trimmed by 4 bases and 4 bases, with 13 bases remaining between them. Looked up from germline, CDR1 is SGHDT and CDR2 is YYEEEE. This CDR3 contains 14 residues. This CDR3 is CASSRSSAADTQYF. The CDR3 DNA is TGTGCCAGCAGCCGGTCTTCGGCAGCAGATACGCAGTATTTT.

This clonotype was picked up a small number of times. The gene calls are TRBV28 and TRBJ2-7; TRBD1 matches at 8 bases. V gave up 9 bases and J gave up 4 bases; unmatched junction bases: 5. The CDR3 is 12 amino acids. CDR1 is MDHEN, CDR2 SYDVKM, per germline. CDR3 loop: CASDRGGYEQYF. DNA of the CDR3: TGTGCCAGTGACAGGGGTGGGTACGAGCAGTACTTC.

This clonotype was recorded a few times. CDR3 sequence reads: CASSLAGTGSSETQYF. DNA for the CDR3: TGTGCCAGCAGCTTAGCAGGGACAGGGAGTTCAGAGACCCAGTACTTC. The V gene is TRBV7-2, the J gene TRBJ2-5, with 9 nucleotides matching TRBD1. Germline trimming cut 0 bases from V and 4 bases from J; bases unmatched to any gene: 6. CDR3 length: 16 amino acids. The germline CDR1 and CDR2 sequences are SGHTA and FQGNSA.

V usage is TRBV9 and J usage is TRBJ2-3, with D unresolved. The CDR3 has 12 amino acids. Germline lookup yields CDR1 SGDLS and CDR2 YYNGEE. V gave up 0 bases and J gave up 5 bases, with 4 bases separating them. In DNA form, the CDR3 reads TGTGCCAGCAGCGTAGACCGAGATACGCAGTATTTT. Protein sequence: CASSVDRDTQYF.

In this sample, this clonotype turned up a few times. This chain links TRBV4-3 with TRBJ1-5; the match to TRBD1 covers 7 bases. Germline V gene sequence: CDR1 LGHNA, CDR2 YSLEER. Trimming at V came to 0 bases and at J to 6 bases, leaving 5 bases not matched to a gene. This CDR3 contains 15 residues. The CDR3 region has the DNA TGCGCCAGCAGCCAAGAGGTCTCAGGGGGTCAGCCCCAGCATTTT. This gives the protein CASSQEVSGGQPQHF.

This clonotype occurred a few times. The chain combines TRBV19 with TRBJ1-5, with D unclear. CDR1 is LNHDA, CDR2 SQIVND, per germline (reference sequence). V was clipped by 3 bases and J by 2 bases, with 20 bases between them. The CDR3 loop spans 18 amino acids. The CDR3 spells CASSIYGWGDGGNQPQHF. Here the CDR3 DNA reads TGTGCCAGTAGTATCTATGGGTGGGGAGACGGAGGCAATCAGCCCCAGCATTTT.

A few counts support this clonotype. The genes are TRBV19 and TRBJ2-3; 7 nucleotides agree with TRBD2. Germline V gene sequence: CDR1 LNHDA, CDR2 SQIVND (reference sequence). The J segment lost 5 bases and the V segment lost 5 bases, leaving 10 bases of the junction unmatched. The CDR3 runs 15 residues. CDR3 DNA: TGTGCCAGTAGTTTCGGCGGGAGTAAGGTAGATACGCAGTATTTT. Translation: CASSFGGSKVDTQYF. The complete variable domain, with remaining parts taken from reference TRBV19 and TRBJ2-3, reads DGGITQSPKYLFRKEGQNVTLSCEQNLNHDAMYWYRQDPGQGLRLIYYSQIVNDFQKGDIAEGYSVSREKKESFPLTVTSAQKNPTAFYLCASSFGGSKVDTQYFGPGTRLTVL.

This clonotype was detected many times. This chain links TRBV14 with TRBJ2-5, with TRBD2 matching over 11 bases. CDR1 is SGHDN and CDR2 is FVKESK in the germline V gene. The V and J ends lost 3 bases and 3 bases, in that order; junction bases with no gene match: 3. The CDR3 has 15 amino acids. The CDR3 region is CASSQLGLAEETQYF. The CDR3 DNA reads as TGTGCCAGCAGCCAGCTGGGACTAGCGGAAGAGACCCAGTACTTC.

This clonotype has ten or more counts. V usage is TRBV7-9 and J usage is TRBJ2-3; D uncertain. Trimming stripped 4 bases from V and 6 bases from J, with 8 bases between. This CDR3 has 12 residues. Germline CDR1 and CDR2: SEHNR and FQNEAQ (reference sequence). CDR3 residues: CASSYSSDTQYF. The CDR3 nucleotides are TGTGCCAGCAGCTACTCATCGGATACGCAGTATTTT.

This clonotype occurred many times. The CDR3 here is CASSVGDEQFF. For the CDR3, the DNA is TGTGCCAGCAGTGTGGGTGATGAGCAGTTCTTC. The rearrangement uses TRBV6-1 and TRBJ2-1; D uncertain. V shed 4 bases and J shed 8 bases, with 6 bases lying between them. The CDR3 is 11 amino acids. Germline CDR1 is MNHNS and CDR2 is SASEGT.

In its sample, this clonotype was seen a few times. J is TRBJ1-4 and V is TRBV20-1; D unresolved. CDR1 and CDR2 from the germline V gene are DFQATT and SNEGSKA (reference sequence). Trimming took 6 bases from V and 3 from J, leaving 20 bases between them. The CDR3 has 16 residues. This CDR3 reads CSAEAGSRGSNEKLFF. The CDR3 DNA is TGCAGTGCCGAAGCGGGAAGTCGGGGATCTAATGAAAAACTGTTTTTT.

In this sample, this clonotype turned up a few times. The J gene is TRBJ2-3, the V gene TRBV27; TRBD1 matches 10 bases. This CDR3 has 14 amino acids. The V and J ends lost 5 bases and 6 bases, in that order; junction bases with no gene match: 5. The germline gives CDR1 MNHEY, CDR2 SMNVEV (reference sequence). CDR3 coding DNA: TGTGCCAGCAGTCGAGACAGGGGGCAGGATACGCAGTATTTT. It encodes CASSRDRGQDTQYF.

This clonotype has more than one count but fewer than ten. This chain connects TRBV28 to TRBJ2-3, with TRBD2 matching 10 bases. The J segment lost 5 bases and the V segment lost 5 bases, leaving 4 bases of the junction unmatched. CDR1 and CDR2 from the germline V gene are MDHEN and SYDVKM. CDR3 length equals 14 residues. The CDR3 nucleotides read TGTGCCAGCAGTGACCGACTAGCGGGAGATACGCAGTATTTT. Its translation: CASSDRLAGDTQYF.

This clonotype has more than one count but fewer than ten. The CDR3 here is CSADRTETQYF. CDR3 nucleotides: TGCAGCGCGGACAGGACGGAGACCCAGTACTTC. The rearrangement uses TRBV29-1 and TRBJ2-5, with 7 bases matching TRBD1. Looked up from germline, CDR1 is SQVTM and CDR2 is ANQGSEA. J gave up 5 bases and V 7 bases, and 4 bases lay outside the gene matches. The CDR3 totals 11 residues.

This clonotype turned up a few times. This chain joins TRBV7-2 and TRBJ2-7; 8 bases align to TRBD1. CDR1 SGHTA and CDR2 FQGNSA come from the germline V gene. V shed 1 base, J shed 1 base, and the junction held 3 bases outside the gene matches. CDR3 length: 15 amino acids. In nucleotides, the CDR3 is TGTGCCAGCAGCTTAGTCGGACAGGGTTCCTACGAGCAGTACTTC. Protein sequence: CASSLVGQGSYEQYF.